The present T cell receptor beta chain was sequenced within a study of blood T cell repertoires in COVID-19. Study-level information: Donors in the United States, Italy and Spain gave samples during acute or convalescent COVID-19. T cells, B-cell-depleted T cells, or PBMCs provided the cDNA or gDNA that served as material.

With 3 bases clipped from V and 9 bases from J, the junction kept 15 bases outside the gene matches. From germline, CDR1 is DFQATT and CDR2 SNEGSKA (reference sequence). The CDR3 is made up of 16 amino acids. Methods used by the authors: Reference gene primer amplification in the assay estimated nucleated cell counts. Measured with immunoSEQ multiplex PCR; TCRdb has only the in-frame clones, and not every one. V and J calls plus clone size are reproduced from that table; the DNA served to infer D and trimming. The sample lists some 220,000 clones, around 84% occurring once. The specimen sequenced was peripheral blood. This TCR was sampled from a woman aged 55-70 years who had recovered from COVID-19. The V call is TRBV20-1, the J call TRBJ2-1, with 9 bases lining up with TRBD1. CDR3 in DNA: TGCAGTGCTAGTCGCTTAGGGGGACAGGGTCGGGGTGAGCAGTTCTTC. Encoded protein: CSASRLGGQGRGEQFF.